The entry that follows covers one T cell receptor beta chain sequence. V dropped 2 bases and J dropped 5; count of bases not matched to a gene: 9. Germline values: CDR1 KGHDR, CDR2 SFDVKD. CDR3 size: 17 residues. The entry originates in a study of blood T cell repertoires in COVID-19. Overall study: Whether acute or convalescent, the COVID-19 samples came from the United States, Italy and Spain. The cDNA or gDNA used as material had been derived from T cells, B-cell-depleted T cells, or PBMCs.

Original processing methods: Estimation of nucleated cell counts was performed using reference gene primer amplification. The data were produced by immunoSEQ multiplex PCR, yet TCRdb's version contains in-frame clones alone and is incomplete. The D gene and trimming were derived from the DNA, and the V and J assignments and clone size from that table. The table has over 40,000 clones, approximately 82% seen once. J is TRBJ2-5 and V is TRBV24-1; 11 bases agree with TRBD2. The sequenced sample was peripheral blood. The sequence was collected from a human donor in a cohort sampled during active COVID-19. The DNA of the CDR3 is TGTGCCACCAGTGATTATCGACTAGCGGGAACCCGGGAGACCCAGTACTTC. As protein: CATSDYRLAGTRETQYF.